Below are 18 T cell receptor beta chains sequenced from a single sample in a study of T cells in Graves' hyperthyroidism and ophthalmopathy. RNA transcripts served as the template for amplifying TCR beta CDR3 regions. With the HTBI primer set, the TCR CDR3 went through a first round of RT-PCR. TCRdb re-derived calls from the multiplex PCR reads in MiXCR, one entry per CDR3 protein. In the table there are hundreds of thousands of distinct CDR3 sequences, roughly 15% of which are singletons. Sample: blood. The origin of the receptors is a woman aged 35 to 49 with Graves' ophthalmopathy.

This clonotype has a count of ten or more. V usage is TRBV2 and J usage is TRBJ1-2, with TRBD1 matching 9 bases. The germline V gene has CDR1 SNHLY and CDR2 FYNNEI. The CDR3 extends over 15 amino acids. The V segment lost 5 bases and the J segment 3 bases; nucleotides outside the gene matches: 7. The CDR3 nucleotides are TGTGCCAGCAGTCCTTACAGGGGGCTGGACTATGGCTACACCTTC. This codes for CASSPYRGLDYGYTF.

Many counts were recorded for this clonotype. The chain employs TRBV5-6 and TRBJ1-1; D gene uncertain. Germline values: CDR1 SGHDT, CDR2 YYEEEE. Trimming stripped 0 bases from V and 6 bases from J, with 9 bases between. The CDR3 consists of 13 residues. The CDR3 protein is CASSLGPNPEAFF. CDR3 DNA: TGTGCCAGCAGCTTGGGACCCAACCCTGAAGCTTTCTTT.

The table lists this clonotype with many counts. The V call is TRBV28, the J call TRBJ1-1; D is unclear. CDR1 and CDR2 (germline): MDHEN, SYDVKM. This CDR3 comprises 14 residues. V gave up 3 bases and J gave up 1 base, with 9 bases separating them. Written as DNA, the CDR3 is TGTGCCAGCAGTTTTAGACGGAGGAACACTGAAGCTTTCTTT. Translation gives CASSFRRRNTEAFF.

The chain has TRBV4-3 and TRBJ2-2; 8 nucleotides line up with TRBD1. The CDR3 has 16 residues. CDR1 and CDR2 (germline): LGHNA, YSLEER. Trimming cost V 0 bases and J 7 bases; bases outside gene matches: 7. The CDR3 reads CASSQDGAGGNGELFF. CDR3 in DNA: TGCGCCAGCAGCCAAGATGGGGCAGGGGGCAACGGGGAGCTGTTTTTT.

This clonotype was recorded at least ten times. The rearrangement uses TRBV19 and TRBJ1-1; D call uncertain. Trimming cost V 3 bases and J 1 base, with 12 bases left between them. Germline CDR1 LNHDA, CDR2 SQIVND (reference sequence). The CDR3 has 15 residues. The CDR3 DNA follows: TGTGCCAGTAGTATCACCCCAGGCCAGAACACTGAAGCTTTCTTT. Its protein is CASSITPGQNTEAFF.

There are many counts of this clonotype. CDR3 residues: CSARAGAPGQPQHF. CDR3 nucleotides: TGCAGTGCTAGGGCAGGGGCGCCCGGTCAGCCCCAGCATTTT. This rearrangement joins TRBV20-1 to TRBJ1-5; TRBD1 might be the D (6 bases). Germline V gene lookup returns CDR1 DFQATT and CDR2 SNEGSKA (reference sequence). The V gene lost 3 bases and the J gene lost 6 bases, with 15 bases spanning the gap. The CDR3 loop spans 14 amino acids.

This clonotype was counted many times. This chain's CDR3 is CASSPTLISFYEQYF. The DNA for the CDR3 is TGTGCCAGCAGTCCGACCCTTATCTCTTTCTACGAGCAGTACTTC. The chain carries TRBV6-1 and TRBJ2-7; unclear D gene. V was cut by 5 bases and J by 3 bases, with 17 bases left in between. Germline V gives CDR1 MNHNS, CDR2 SASEGT. CDR3 length equals 15 residues.

This clonotype has at least ten counts. The V gene is TRBV4-1, the J gene TRBJ1-3; D call uncertain. The V and J ends lost 1 base and 3 bases respectively, with 13 bases between them. In germline, CDR1 is MGHRA, CDR2 YSYEKL. This CDR3 has 16 amino acids. CDR3 residues: CASSQAQEELGNTIYF. DNA of the CDR3: TGCGCCAGCAGCCAAGCTCAGGAGGAGCTTGGAAACACCATATATTTT.

The table lists this clonotype with a few counts. This chain joins TRBV24-1 and TRBJ2-7, with D perhaps matching TRBD2 (6 bases). The V gene lost 9 bases and the J gene lost 2 bases, with 19 bases spanning the gap. The CDR3 length is 15 residues. Germline CDR1 is KGHDR and CDR2 is SFDVKD. CDR3 sequence: CATRRTDGGAYEQYF. The CDR3, as DNA: TGTGCCACCCGAAGGACGGACGGGGGAGCCTACGAGCAGTACTTC.

This clonotype was observed a few times. A much larger clone lies one base from this, so it may be a read error. CDR3 sequence: CSVIGGLSYEQYF. The CDR3 coding sequence is TGCAGCGTGATCGGCGGACTCTCCTACGAGCAGTACTTC. This rearrangement joins TRBV29-1 to TRBJ2-7; tentatively, D is TRBD2 (5 bases). Trimming cost V 6 bases and J 0 bases, with 12 bases left between them. Germline CDR1 and CDR2: SQVTM and ANQGSEA. The CDR3 extends over 13 amino acids.

The V call is TRBV30, the J call TRBJ1-1; no definite D call. CDR3 length: 13 residues. Germline assignment: CDR1 GTSNPN and CDR2 SVGIG (reference sequence). V was cut by 7 bases and J by 0 bases, with 12 bases left in between. CDR3 nucleotides: TGTGCCTCGGTGGCGCAAGTGAACACTGAAGCTTTCTTT. This sequence encodes CASVAQVNTEAFF.

This clonotype came up many times. The chain employs TRBV30 and TRBJ1-1; perhaps TRBD1 as D (6 bases). V lost 4 bases and J 7 bases, leaving 7 bases between the germline ends. Germline V gives CDR1 GTSNPN, CDR2 SVGIG (reference sequence). This CDR3 spans 10 amino acids. The CDR3 is CAWKQGEAFF. The CDR3 nucleotides are TGTGCCTGGAAACAGGGTGAAGCTTTCTTT.

There are many counts of this clonotype. The chain recombines TRBV24-1 with TRBJ2-5; a possible D gene is TRBD2 (6 bases). The length of the CDR3 is 16 residues. Trimming stripped 0 bases from V and 5 bases from J, with 15 bases between. Germline CDR1 KGHDR, CDR2 SFDVKD. CDR3 coding DNA: TGTGCCACCAGTGATTTGCCCGGCAGGGCGGGGGAGACCCAGTACTTC. This gives the protein CATSDLPGRAGETQYF.

This clonotype has a handful of counts. The rearrangement links TRBV20-1 to TRBJ2-7; 7 bases agree with TRBD1. After removal of 7 bases from V and 4 bases from J, the junction contained 7 bases not matched to a gene. The CDR3 is 12 residues long. Germline CDR1 DFQATT, CDR2 SNEGSKA (reference sequence). For the CDR3, the DNA is TGCAGTGTGCAGGGGGAAGCGTACGAGCAGTACTTC. Translated: CSVQGEAYEQYF.

This clonotype occurred many times. This chain joins TRBV7-8 and TRBJ1-1; D not resolved. CDR1 is SGHVS, CDR2 FQNEAQ, per germline. This CDR3 contains 14 residues. The ends were cut back, 5 bases at V and 1 base at J, with 11 bases in the middle. Here the CDR3 DNA reads TGTGCCAGCAGCCCTCTGATGGAGAACACTGAAGCTTTCTTT. It translates to CASSPLMENTEAFF.

The rearrangement links TRBV5-1 to TRBJ2-7; TRBD2 is a possible D gene (6 bases). Trimming stripped 4 bases from V and 0 bases from J, with 11 bases between. Germline CDR1 SGHRS, CDR2 YFSETQ. This CDR3 region has 14 residues. CDR3 amino acids: CASSAVAVSYEQYF. The DNA of the CDR3 is TGCGCCAGCAGCGCGGTAGCGGTCTCCTACGAGCAGTACTTC. Filled out from reference TRBV5-1 and TRBJ2-7, the complete variable domain reads KAGVTQTPRYLIKTRGQQVTLSCSPISGHRSVSWYQQTPGQGLQFLFEYFSETQRNKGNFPGRFSGRQFSNSRSEMNVSTLELGDSALYLCASSAVAVSYEQYFGPGTRLTVT.

The CDR3 region is CAISDRGDTEAFF. The CDR3 coding sequence is TGTGCCATCAGTGACAGGGGAGACACTGAAGCTTTCTTT. The chain links TRBV10-3 to TRBJ1-1; the D gene is possibly TRBD1 (6 bases). The V end was cut by 3 bases, the J end by 3 bases, with 8 bases between. The CDR3 covers 13 residues. Per germline, CDR1 ENHRY and CDR2 SYGVKD.

At least ten counts were recorded for this clonotype. This CDR3 reads CASRSDRVRSNQPQHF. DNA for the CDR3: TGTGCCAGCAGGAGCGACAGAGTAAGAAGCAATCAGCCCCAGCATTTT. V usage is TRBV28 and J usage is TRBJ1-5; a possible D gene is TRBD1 (5 bases). The germline gives CDR1 MDHEN, CDR2 SYDVKM. The CDR3 length is 16 residues. Trimming took off 6 bases at V and 1 base at J, with 16 bases between the two ends.